The 32 T cell receptor beta chains given below trace back to one sample, sequenced in a study of regulatory dendritic cells for organ transplantation. Clones were sequenced by immunoSEQ multiplex PCR, and TCRdb holds only the in-frame ones, with some missing. The table includes tens of thousands of clones, 74% detected once. The sample consisted of memory CD4+ T cells from blood. Sample subset: CD45RO+ memory T cells. The source is a human donor in good health.

This chain links TRBV2 with TRBJ2-5; D is unresolved. V was shortened by 2 bases and J by 1 base, with 8 bases between the two germline ends. The germline CDR1 and CDR2 sequences are SNHLY and FYNNEI. The CDR3 sequence is 14 residues long. The CDR3 nucleotides are TGTGCCAGCAGTGAATTGTCCGTCCAAGAGACCCAGTACTTC. It specifies CASSELSVQETQYF.

The chain joins TRBV9 to TRBJ1-6, with D perhaps TRBD1 (5 bases). Germline V gives CDR1 SGDLS, CDR2 YYNGEE. Between the trimmed V and J ends, which lost 0 bases and 5 bases, there was a span of 6 bases. The CDR3 runs 14 residues. CDR3 nucleotides: TGTGCCAGCAGCGTAGGACAGAATAATTCACCCCTCCACTTT. Residues: CASSVGQNNSPLHF.

This clone was seen more than once but under ten times. V is TRBV7-3 and J is TRBJ1-6; 7 positions match TRBD1. Germline CDR1 and CDR2: SGHTA and FQGTGA. The CDR3 is 14 amino acids. The J segment lost 5 bases and the V segment lost 3 bases, leaving 1 base of the junction unmatched. In DNA, the CDR3 is TGTGCCAGCAGCTTCGGGACAGATAATTCACCCCTCCACTTT. This encodes CASSFGTDNSPLHF.

The chain combines TRBV4-1 with TRBJ2-7; possible D gene TRBD2, 7 bases. From germline, CDR1 is MGHRA and CDR2 YSYEKL. Trimming took 1 base from V and 5 from J, leaving 21 bases between them. CDR3 length equals 17 residues. CDR3 residues: CASSQGKMGGATNEQYF. The CDR3 coding sequence is TGCGCCAGCAGCCAAGGGAAGATGGGGGGGGCCACTAACGAGCAGTACTTC.

The CDR3 sequence: CASSSGSGGPAYEQYF. DNA for the CDR3: TGTGCCAGCAGCTCGGGGAGCGGGGGACCGGCCTACGAGCAGTACTTC. The J gene is TRBJ2-7, the V gene TRBV7-2; 8 nucleotides line up with TRBD2. Losses at the gene ends were 4 bases for V and 2 bases for J; bases not matched to a gene: 10. The length of the CDR3 is 16 residues. Germline lookup yields CDR1 SGHTA and CDR2 FQGNSA.

This sequence joins TRBV29-1 and TRBJ2-5; TRBD2 matches at 10 bases. The end of the DNA fits TRBJ2-7 better, so the J call may be wrong. This CDR3 is built from 13 residues. The germline CDR1 and CDR2 sequences are SQVTM and ANQGSEA. The CDR3 is CSVGSGGANEQYF. For the CDR3, the DNA is TGCAGCGTAGGGAGCGGGGGGGCCAACGAGCAGTACTTC.

V gene TRBV6-6 combines with J gene TRBJ2-3, with 9 bases fitting TRBD1. The junction had 4 bases not matched to a gene; V was cut back by 7 bases and J by 2 bases. The germline V gene encodes CDR1 MNHNY and CDR2 SVGAGI (reference sequence). CDR3 size: 14 residues. This CDR3 is CASTGTGFTDTQYF. The CDR3 DNA reads as TGTGCCAGCACCGGGACAGGGTTCACAGATACGCAGTATTTT.

The V gene is TRBV7-2, the J gene TRBJ2-3, with D possibly TRBD2 on 5 matching bases. Germline values: CDR1 SGHTA, CDR2 FQGNSA. This CDR3 is built from 12 residues. Trimming took off 4 bases at V and 5 bases at J, with 7 bases between the two ends. DNA of the CDR3: TGTGCCAGCAGCTATGGACTAGATACGCAGTATTTT. Protein: CASSYGLDTQYF.

The gene calls are TRBV7-3 and TRBJ2-2, with 7 bases lining up with TRBD2. Germline assignment: CDR1 SGHTA and CDR2 FQGTGA. The trim removed 3 bases at V and 2 bases at J, leaving 9 bases unmatched. The CDR3 sequence is 17 residues long. DNA for the CDR3: TGTGCCAGCAGCTTGGGATCCGCGGGGGACAACACCGGGGAGCTGTTTTTT. This encodes CASSLGSAGDNTGELFF.

V is TRBV2 and J is TRBJ2-3; 9 bases fit TRBD2. CDR3 length: 14 amino acids. V shed 7 bases and J 4 bases; nucleotides not matched to a gene: 6. Per germline, CDR1 SNHLY and CDR2 FYNNEI. The DNA of the CDR3 is TGTGCCAGCATGTATAGCGGGGGTTCAGATACGCAGTATTTT. The encoded protein is CASMYSGGSDTQYF. The complete variable domain, with remaining parts taken from reference TRBV2 and TRBJ2-3, reads EPEVTQTPSHQVTQMGQEVILRCVPISNHLYFYWYRQILGQKVEFLVSFYNNEISEKSEIFDDQFSVERPDGSNFTLKIRSTKLEDSAMYFCASMYSGGSDTQYFGPGTRLTVL.

This clone was detected once. The V gene is TRBV7-9, the J gene TRBJ2-5; 7 nucleotides agree with TRBD1. The CDR3 is made up of 14 amino acids. Germline V gene lookup returns CDR1 SEHNR and CDR2 FQNEAQ (reference sequence). V was clipped by 6 bases and J by 5 bases; unmatched bases: 9. The DNA of the CDR3 is TGTGCCAGCAGACAAACAGGGGAAGGTGAGACCCAGTACTTC. It codes for CASRQTGEGETQYF.

The chain recombines TRBV2 with TRBJ2-3; 9 bases fit TRBD2. J gave up 4 bases and V 7 bases, and 6 bases lay outside the gene matches. The CDR3 has 14 amino acids. Germline-derived CDR1 and CDR2 are SNHLY and FYNNEI. CDR3 region: CASTLAGRADTQYF. CDR3 coding DNA: TGTGCCAGCACTCTAGCGGGGCGAGCAGATACGCAGTATTTT.

This chain joins TRBV2 and TRBJ2-2, with D possibly TRBD1 on 6 matching bases. The CDR3 sequence is 16 residues long. From germline, CDR1 is SNHLY and CDR2 FYNNEI. Trimming pared 6 bases from V and 4 bases from J, leaving 18 bases between. The DNA for the CDR3 is TGTGCCAGCAGCCTGGAAGGGGGTGCGGGCACCGGGGAGCTGTTTTTT. It specifies CASSLEGGAGTGELFF.

The chain employs TRBV28 and TRBJ2-3; 10 bases line up with TRBD2. The CDR3 has 16 amino acids. J lost 1 base, V lost 5 bases, and 6 bases had no gene match. CDR1 is MDHEN and CDR2 is SYDVKM in the germline V gene. The CDR3 region has the DNA TGTGCCAGCAGTCCATGGGGGACTAGCGGCACAGATACGCAGTATTTT. The encoded protein is CASSPWGTSGTDTQYF. Drawing the rest from reference TRBV28 and TRBJ2-3, the complete variable domain is DVKVTQSSRYLVKRTGEKVFLECVQDMDHENMFWYRQDPGLGLRLIYFSYDVKMKEKGDIPEGYSVSREKKERFSLILESASTNQTSMYLCASSPWGTSGTDTQYFGPGTRLTVL.

The genes are TRBV18 and TRBJ2-3; 7 nucleotides line up with TRBD1. From germline, CDR1 is KGHSH and CDR2 LQKENI. Losses at the gene ends were 2 bases for V and 1 base for J; bases not matched to a gene: 12. This CDR3 region has 18 residues. The CDR3 nucleotides are TGTGCCAGCTCACCATCCCAGCACAGGGGAGTGGGCACAGATACGCAGTATTTT. Amino acids: CASSPSQHRGVGTDTQYF.

The sample holds one count of this clone. In DNA, the CDR3 is TGCGCCACCGCTAGGGACAGTTACTACGAGCAGTACTTC. Translation: CATARDSYYEQYF. The chain combines TRBV5-1 with TRBJ2-7; TRBD1 agrees at 7 bases. The CDR3 length is 13 residues. After removal of 9 bases from V and 3 bases from J, the junction contained 9 bases not matched to a gene. Germline-derived CDR1 and CDR2 are SGHRS and YFSETQ.

This chain uses TRBV11-2 with TRBJ2-5, with D uncertain. This CDR3 spans 13 amino acids. Germline V gene data show CDR1 as SGHAT and CDR2 as FQNNGV. The V gene lost 1 base and the J gene lost 5 bases, with 8 bases spanning the gap. The CDR3 region is CASSLAFLETQYF. The CDR3 DNA reads as TGTGCCAGCAGCTTAGCCTTTTTGGAGACCCAGTACTTC.

The chain combines TRBV29-1 with TRBJ1-1, with D unresolved. The germline CDR1 and CDR2 sequences are SQVTM and ANQGSEA. CDR3 length: 13 amino acids. Deletions cut 7 bases from V and 3 bases from J, with 15 bases between. Here the CDR3 reads CSAEAPVDTEAFF. CDR3 in DNA: TGCAGCGCCGAGGCGCCGGTTGACACTGAAGCTTTCTTT.

The chain recombines TRBV2 with TRBJ1-6, with 8 bases identical to TRBD1. CDR1 is SNHLY, CDR2 FYNNEI, per germline. The V segment lost 6 bases and the J segment 7 bases; nucleotides outside the gene matches: 5. This CDR3 is built from 14 residues. The CDR3 coding sequence is TGTGCCAGCAGCGGACAGGGAGGAAATTCACCCCTCCACTTT. Translating it yields CASSGQGGNSPLHF.

CDR3 in amino acids: CASSVRIGTRIDEQFF. CDR3 DNA sequence: TGTGCCAGCAGCGTCAGAATAGGGACTAGGATCGATGAGCAGTTCTTC. The chain couples TRBV7-8 to TRBJ2-1, with 8 bases matching TRBD2. Germline V gene data show CDR1 as SGHVS and CDR2 as FQNEAQ. The CDR3 runs to 16 residues. Unmatched junction bases numbered 14, after V lost 5 bases and J lost 8 bases.

This clone was seen just once. The rearrangement uses TRBV9 and TRBJ1-3, with D uncertain. Trimming left V 0 bases short and J 0 bases short, with 4 bases between. The CDR3 has 14 amino acids. Germline V gene data show CDR1 as SGDLS and CDR2 as YYNGEE. DNA of the CDR3: TGTGCCAGCAGCGTAGGTAGCTCTGGAAACACCATATATTTT. Its translation is CASSVGSSGNTIYF.

This clone was recorded a few times. The same CDR3 can be traced to other DNA sequences in this sample. The chain links TRBV27 to TRBJ2-7; the match to TRBD1 covers 9 bases. After removal of 5 bases from V and 2 bases from J, the junction contained 7 bases not matched to a gene. This CDR3 spans 15 amino acids. Germline-derived CDR1 and CDR2 are MNHEY and SMNVEV (reference sequence). The CDR3 DNA reads TGTGCCAGCAGTCTTCGACAGGGGGACGCCTACGAGCAGTACTTC. Its protein is CASSLRQGDAYEQYF.

The chain couples TRBV5-1 to TRBJ1-2; 11 nucleotides agree with TRBD1. With 5 bases clipped from V and 2 bases from J, the junction kept 5 bases outside the gene matches. The length of the CDR3 is 15 residues. Germline V gives CDR1 SGHRS, CDR2 YFSETQ. The CDR3 region has the DNA TGCGCCAGCAGTTGGACAGGGGGCGAAAACTATGGCTACACCTTC. Translated: CASSWTGGENYGYTF.

This rearrangement joins TRBV7-2 to TRBJ2-2; tentative D call: TRBD2 (6 bases). Germline loops: CDR1 SGHTA, CDR2 FQGNSA. V gave up 1 base and J gave up 7 bases, with 19 bases separating them. CDR3 length: 17 amino acids. The CDR3 protein is CASSLVTGGTWGGELFF. The DNA for the CDR3 is TGTGCCAGCAGCTTAGTTACTGGGGGGACCTGGGGCGGGGAGCTGTTTTTT.

This clone was seen more than once but under ten times. The rearrangement links TRBV11-3 to TRBJ2-3; D unresolved. This CDR3 is 15 amino acids long. V lost 1 base and J lost 1, with 9 bases in between. Looked up from germline, CDR1 is SGHNT and CDR2 is YENEEA. The CDR3 sequence is CASSLGLDRTDTQYF. The CDR3 coding sequence is TGTGCCAGCAGCTTAGGGCTAGACCGCACAGATACGCAGTATTTT.

The V gene is TRBV19, the J gene TRBJ1-2; 8 positions agree with TRBD1. V shed 3 bases, J shed 0 bases, and the junction held 9 bases outside the gene matches. CDR1 and CDR2 from the germline V gene are LNHDA and SQIVND (reference sequence). CDR3 length equals 17 residues. CDR3 sequence (DNA): TGTGCCAGTAGTATGTTAACGGGGGACAGGTCTAACTATGGCTACACCTTC. Its protein product is CASSMLTGDRSNYGYTF.

This clone occurred once. This sequence joins TRBV5-5 and TRBJ2-5; the D is unclear. Trimming removed 1 base from V and 2 bases from J, with 12 bases in between. This CDR3 region has 15 residues. Germline V gives CDR1 SGHKS, CDR2 YYEKEE (reference sequence). CDR3 sequence reads: CASSLTTLSQETQYF. The DNA of the CDR3 is TGTGCCAGCAGCTTGACTACCCTCTCACAAGAGACCCAGTACTTC.

This chain uses TRBV27 with TRBJ2-7, with D uncertain. Per germline, CDR1 MNHEY and CDR2 SMNVEV (reference sequence). The CDR3 is 15 residues long. V lost 6 bases and J lost 0, with 15 bases in between. CDR3 nucleotide sequence: TGTGCCAGCAGCTCAGTTATGGGCAGCTCCTACGAGCAGTACTTC. Its protein product is CASSSVMGSSYEQYF.

V is TRBV5-4 and J is TRBJ1-1, with 11 bases lining up with TRBD1. Germline V lookup: CDR1 SGHNT, CDR2 YYREEE (reference sequence). Trimming removed 5 bases from V and 0 bases from J; junction bases left unmatched: 6. The CDR3 consists of 16 residues. The CDR3 DNA sequence: TGTGCCAGCAGTCAGGGACAGGGGGGCATGAACACTGAAGCTTTCTTT. Protein product: CASSQGQGGMNTEAFF.

This clone was recorded a few times. The rearrangement joins TRBV15 to TRBJ1-1, with 9 nucleotides matching TRBD1. There are 15 residues in the CDR3. The germline CDR1 and CDR2 sequences are LNHNV and YYDKDF (reference sequence). The trim removed 3 bases at V and 5 bases at J, leaving 7 bases unmatched. In DNA, the CDR3 is TGTGCCACCAGCAGGAAACAGGGGGCGAGAACTGAAGCTTTCTTT. Protein: CATSRKQGARTEAFF.

The V and J genes are TRBV11-2 and TRBJ1-1; D unresolved. V was clipped by 5 bases and J by 4 bases, with 14 bases between them. This CDR3 has 14 residues. CDR1 is SGHAT, CDR2 FQNNGV, per germline. The CDR3 DNA sequence: TGTGCCAGCAGCGTGGCCGGGGTGCGCACTGAAGCTTTCTTT. It specifies CASSVAGVRTEAFF.

J is TRBJ2-1 and V is TRBV19, with 7 positions matching TRBD2. J was trimmed by 1 base and V by 5 bases; bases with no gene match: 11. CDR3 size: 17 residues. The germline CDR1 and CDR2 sequences are LNHDA and SQIVND (reference sequence). The CDR3 DNA reads TGTGCCAGTAGTGGGGGGGGACTCGCGCTTTCCTACAATGAGCAGTTCTTC. Translating gives CASSGGGLALSYNEQFF.